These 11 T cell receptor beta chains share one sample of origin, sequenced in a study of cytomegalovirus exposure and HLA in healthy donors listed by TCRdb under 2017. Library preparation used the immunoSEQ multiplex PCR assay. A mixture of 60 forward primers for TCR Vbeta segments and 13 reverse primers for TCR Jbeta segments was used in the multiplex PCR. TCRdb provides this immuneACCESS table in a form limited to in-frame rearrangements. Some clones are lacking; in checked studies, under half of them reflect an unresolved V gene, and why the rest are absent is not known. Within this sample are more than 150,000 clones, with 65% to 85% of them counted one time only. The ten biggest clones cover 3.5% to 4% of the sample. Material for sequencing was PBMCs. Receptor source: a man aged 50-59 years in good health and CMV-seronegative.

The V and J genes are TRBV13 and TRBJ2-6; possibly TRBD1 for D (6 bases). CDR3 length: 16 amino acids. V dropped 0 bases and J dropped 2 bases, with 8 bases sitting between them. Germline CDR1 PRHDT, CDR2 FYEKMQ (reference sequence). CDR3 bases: TGTGCCAGCAGCTTAGGAGGGGGTGCTGGGGCCAACGTCCTGACTTTC. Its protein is CASSLGGGAGANVLTF.

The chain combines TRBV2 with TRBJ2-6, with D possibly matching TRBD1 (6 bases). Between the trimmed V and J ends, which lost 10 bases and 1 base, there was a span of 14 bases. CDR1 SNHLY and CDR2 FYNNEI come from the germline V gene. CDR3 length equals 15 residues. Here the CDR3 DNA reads TGTGCCACCGGGCTCCAGGGGTCTGGGGCCAACGTCCTGACTTTC. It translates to CATGLQGSGANVLTF.

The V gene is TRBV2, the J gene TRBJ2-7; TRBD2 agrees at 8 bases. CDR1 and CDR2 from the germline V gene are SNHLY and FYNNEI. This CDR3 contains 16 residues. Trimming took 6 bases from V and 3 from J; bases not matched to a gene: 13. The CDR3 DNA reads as TGTGCCAGCAGCCAGGGGAAGCGGGGGTCCTACTACGAGCAGTACTTC. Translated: CASSQGKRGSYYEQYF.

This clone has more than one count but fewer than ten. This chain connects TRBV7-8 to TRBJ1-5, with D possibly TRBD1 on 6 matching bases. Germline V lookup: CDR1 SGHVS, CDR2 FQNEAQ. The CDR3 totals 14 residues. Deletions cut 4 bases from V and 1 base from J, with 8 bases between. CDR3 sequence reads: CASSSRGSNQPQHF. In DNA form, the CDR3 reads TGTGCCAGCAGCTCAAGGGGGAGCAATCAGCCCCAGCATTTT.

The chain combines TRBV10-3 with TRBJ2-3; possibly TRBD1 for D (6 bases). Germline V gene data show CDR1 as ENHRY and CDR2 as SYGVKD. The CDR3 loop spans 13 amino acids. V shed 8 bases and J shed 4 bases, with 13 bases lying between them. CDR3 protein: CAIGTGKPDTQYF. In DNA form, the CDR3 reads TGTGCCATCGGAACAGGGAAGCCAGATACGCAGTATTTT.

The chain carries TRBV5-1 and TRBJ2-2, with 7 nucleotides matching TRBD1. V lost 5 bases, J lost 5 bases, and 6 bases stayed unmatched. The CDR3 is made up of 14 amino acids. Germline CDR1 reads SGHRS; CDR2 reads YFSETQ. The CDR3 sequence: CASREGAQTGELFF. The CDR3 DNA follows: TGCGCCAGCAGAGAGGGGGCGCAAACCGGGGAGCTGTTTTTT.

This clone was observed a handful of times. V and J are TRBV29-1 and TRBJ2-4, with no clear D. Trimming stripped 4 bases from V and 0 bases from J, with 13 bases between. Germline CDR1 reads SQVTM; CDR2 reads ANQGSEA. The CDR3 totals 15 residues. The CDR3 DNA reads TGCAGCGTTGGTGCAGACTCCTTAGCCAAAAACATTCAGTACTTC. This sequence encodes CSVGADSLAKNIQYF.

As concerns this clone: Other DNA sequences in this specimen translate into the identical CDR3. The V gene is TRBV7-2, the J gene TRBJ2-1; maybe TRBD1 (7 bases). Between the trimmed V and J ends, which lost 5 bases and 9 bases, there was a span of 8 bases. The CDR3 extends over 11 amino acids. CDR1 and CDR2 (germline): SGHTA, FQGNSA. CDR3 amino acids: CASSQGGEQFF. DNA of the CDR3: TGTGCCAGCAGCCAGGGGGGTGAGCAGTTCTTC.

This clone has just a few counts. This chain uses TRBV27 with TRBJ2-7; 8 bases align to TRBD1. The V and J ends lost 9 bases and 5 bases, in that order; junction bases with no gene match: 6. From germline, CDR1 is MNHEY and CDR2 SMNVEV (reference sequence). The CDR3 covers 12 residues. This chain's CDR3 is CASWTGYHEQYF. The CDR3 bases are TGTGCCAGTTGGACAGGGTACCACGAGCAGTACTTC.

CDR3: CASIGGDRGRNTEAFF. CDR3 coding DNA: TGTGCCAGTATAGGGGGAGACAGGGGGAGGAACACTGAAGCTTTCTTT. The gene calls are TRBV19 and TRBJ1-1; TRBD1 matches 9 bases. Germline V lookup: CDR1 LNHDA, CDR2 SQIVND (reference sequence). With 7 bases clipped from V and 1 base from J, the junction kept 10 bases outside the gene matches. CDR3 length: 16 residues.

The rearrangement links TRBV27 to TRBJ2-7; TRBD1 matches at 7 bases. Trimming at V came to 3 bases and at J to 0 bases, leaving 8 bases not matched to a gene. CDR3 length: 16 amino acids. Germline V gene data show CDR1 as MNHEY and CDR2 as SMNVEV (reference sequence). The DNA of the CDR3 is TGTGCCAGCAGTTTCTCGGGACAGTCGAGCTCCTACGAGCAGTACTTC. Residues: CASSFSGQSSSYEQYF.